Listed here are 29 T cell receptor beta chains from one sample, sequenced in a study of blood T cell repertoires in COVID-19. The assay was immunoSEQ multiplex PCR, and TCRdb's table has in-frame clones only and misses some. Altogether about 71,000 clones are present, more than 80% being singletons, with the ten largest covering 1.5% to 2%. The sample comprised peripheral blood. These receptors originate from a man in his thirties or forties with acute or convalescent COVID-19.

The CDR3 here is CASRPTSGYSTDTQYF. CDR3 DNA: TGTGCCAGCAGACCTACCTCGGGGTATAGCACAGATACGCAGTATTTT. The chain uses TRBV7-8 and TRBJ2-3; possibly TRBD2 for D (5 bases). Germline CDR1 reads SGHVS; CDR2 reads FQNEAQ. Trimming removed 6 bases at V and 0 bases at J, with 16 bases between. This CDR3 contains 16 residues.

In nucleotides, the CDR3 is TGTGCCAGCAACCCTAGGGGGGGGCAAGGACCCCAGCATTTT. Translation gives CASNPRGGQGPQHF. This rearrangement joins TRBV2 to TRBJ1-5, with a weak D call TRBD1 (6 bases). In germline, CDR1 is SNHLY, CDR2 FYNNEI. CDR3 size: 14 residues. Deletions cut 7 bases from V and 10 bases from J, with 20 bases between.

This chain uses TRBV5-1 with TRBJ2-2; 12 bases are a match to TRBD1. The ends lost 3 bases at V and 4 bases at J; junction bases unmatched: 1. The CDR3 length is 15 residues. In germline, CDR1 is SGHRS, CDR2 YFSETQ. CDR3 amino acids: CASSSGQGATGELFF. In nucleotides, the CDR3 is TGCGCCAGCAGCTCGGGACAGGGGGCCACCGGGGAGCTGTTTTTT.

V usage is TRBV19 and J usage is TRBJ2-3; 8 bases align to TRBD1. J gave up 0 bases and V 4 bases, and 3 bases lay outside the gene matches. Germline CDR1 LNHDA, CDR2 SQIVND (reference sequence). This CDR3 is built from 15 residues. The CDR3 region is CASSTNRGSTDTQYF. DNA of the CDR3: TGTGCCAGTAGTACAAACAGGGGGAGCACAGATACGCAGTATTTT.

The chain uses TRBV5-4 and TRBJ1-3; maybe TRBD1 (6 bases). Trimming removed 2 bases from V and 0 bases from J, with 9 bases in between. CDR3 size: 15 residues. Germline lookup yields CDR1 SGHNT and CDR2 YYREEE (reference sequence). Here the CDR3 reads CASSLRQVSGNTIYF. The CDR3 nucleotides read TGTGCCAGCAGCTTAAGACAGGTCTCTGGAAACACCATATATTTT.

Only a few counts were recorded for this clone. The rearrangement joins TRBV27 to TRBJ2-1, with a weak D call TRBD2 (5 bases). Germline values: CDR1 MNHEY, CDR2 SMNVEV (reference sequence). V lost 5 bases to trimming and J lost 9 bases, with 17 bases between them. The CDR3 covers 14 residues. CDR3 sequence: CASSPRAARGEQFF. The DNA of the CDR3 is TGTGCCAGCAGTCCGCGTGCGGCCCGGGGTGAGCAGTTCTTC.

By share, this clone counts as medium-sized. The chain combines TRBV27 with TRBJ1-5, with 12 nucleotides matching TRBD1. Germline values: CDR1 MNHEY, CDR2 SMNVEV (reference sequence). J lost 3 bases, V lost 8 bases, and 2 bases had no gene match. The CDR3 has 14 amino acids. The CDR3 loop reads CASGDRGPNQPQHF. The CDR3 DNA reads TGTGCCAGCGGGGACAGGGGGCCCAATCAGCCCCAGCATTTT.

The V and J genes are TRBV11-2 and TRBJ2-1, with TRBD2 matching over 14 bases. Trimming cost V 5 bases and J 15 bases; bases outside gene matches: 12. From germline, CDR1 is SGHAT and CDR2 FQNNGV. This CDR3 comprises 15 residues. Here the CDR3 DNA reads TGTGCCAGCAGCAGTATTGGACTAGCGGGAGGTGTCGCGTTCTTC. It yields the protein CASSSIGLAGGVAFF.

V and J are TRBV14 and TRBJ2-6; a possible D gene is TRBD1 (5 bases). The CDR3 totals 17 residues. V lost 1 base to trimming and J lost 0 bases, with 10 bases between them. Looked up from germline, CDR1 is SGHDN and CDR2 is FVKESK. In DNA form, the CDR3 reads TGTGCCAGCAGCCAAGTGGGGCAATTCTCTGGGGCCAACGTCCTGACTTTC. This encodes CASSQVGQFSGANVLTF.

Note on this clone: Additional DNA sequences in this sample encode the identical CDR3. V gene TRBV9 combines with J gene TRBJ1-1; D is ambiguous. This CDR3 region has 14 residues. Trimming stripped 0 bases from V and 1 base from J, with 7 bases between. Germline-derived CDR1 and CDR2 are SGDLS and YYNGEE. The CDR3 DNA sequence: TGTGCCAGCAGCGTAGGGGCGGGGAACACTGAAGCTTTCTTT. It is translated as CASSVGAGNTEAFF.

The rearrangement uses TRBV29-1 and TRBJ1-1; a possible D gene is TRBD1 (6 bases). The length of the CDR3 is 15 residues. CDR1 is SQVTM, CDR2 ANQGSEA, per germline. V gave up 4 bases and J gave up 4 bases, with 19 bases separating them. The CDR3 loop is CSVGFFQGSGTEAFF. The DNA of the CDR3 is TGCAGCGTTGGATTTTTCCAGGGGTCGGGCACTGAAGCTTTCTTT.

The chain has TRBV12-1 and TRBJ2-5; TRBD2, as called in the table, went unchecked against the DNA. TRBV12-1 is a listed pseudogene. The CDR3 runs to 19 residues. For the CDR3, the DNA is TGTGCCAGCAGCTATTCCGGGACTAGCGGGAACCTGCCCCAAGAGACCCAGTACTTC. Translated: CASSYSGTSGNLPQETQYF.

V gene TRBV18 combines with J gene TRBJ1-1; D perhaps matches TRBD1 (6 bases). The CDR3 spans 14 residues. Germline V CDR1 and CDR2: KGHSH, LQKENI. Trimming removed 0 bases from V and 5 bases from J, with 10 bases in between. CDR3 loop: CASSPPIDRTEAFF. As DNA, the CDR3 is TGTGCCAGCTCACCACCGATCGACAGGACTGAAGCTTTCTTT.

This clone was picked up a small number of times. The V gene is TRBV19, the J gene TRBJ2-1; TRBD2 agrees at 8 bases. From germline, CDR1 is LNHDA and CDR2 SQIVND (reference sequence). J lost 4 bases, V lost 2 bases, and 1 base had no gene match. This CDR3 is built from 14 residues. CDR3 DNA: TGTGCCAGTAGTATAACGGGAGGGTACAATGAGCAGTTCTTC. Translated, it gives CASSITGGYNEQFF.

The chain couples TRBV2 to TRBJ1-1; weak D call: TRBD1 (5 bases). This CDR3 is 14 amino acids long. Looked up from germline, CDR1 is SNHLY and CDR2 is FYNNEI. Trimming took off 1 base at V and 0 bases at J, with 6 bases between the two ends. The CDR3 spells CASSEEQVNTEAFF. The CDR3 bases are TGTGCCAGCAGTGAAGAACAGGTGAACACTGAAGCTTTCTTT.

In nucleotides, the CDR3 is TGTGCCAGCAGCGTCCGGGACAGGGGTTCTGGAAACACCATATATTTT. Translated: CASSVRDRGSGNTIYF. V usage is TRBV9 and J usage is TRBJ1-3; 10 bases match TRBD1. In germline, CDR1 is SGDLS, CDR2 YYNGEE. The CDR3 loop spans 16 amino acids. The V segment lost 2 bases and the J segment 1 base; nucleotides outside the gene matches: 3. Looking up the rest from reference TRBV9 and TRBJ1-3 gives the full variable domain: DSGVTQTPKHLITATGQRVTLRCSPRSGDLSVYWYQQSLDQGLQFLIQYYNGEERAKGNILERFSAQQFPDLHSELNLSSLELGDSALYFCASSVRDRGSGNTIYFGEGSWLTVV.

The rearrangement joins TRBV27 to TRBJ1-6, with D possibly TRBD1 on 6 matching bases. V lost 4 bases and J 8 bases, leaving 18 bases between the germline ends. Germline V lookup: CDR1 MNHEY, CDR2 SMNVEV (reference sequence). The CDR3 runs to 16 residues. The CDR3 bases are TGTGCCAGCAGTTCAGATTTAGGGGGGAGGGATTCACCCCTCCACTTT. Amino acid sequence: CASSSDLGGRDSPLHF.

This chain joins TRBV6-5 and TRBJ1-2, with unresolved D. Trimming cost V 8 bases and J 4 bases, with 14 bases left between them. The CDR3 totals 13 residues. The germline CDR1 and CDR2 sequences are MNHEY and SVGAGI. This CDR3 is CASRNPGTYGYTF. The CDR3 DNA sequence: TGTGCCAGCCGAAACCCCGGTACCTATGGCTACACCTTC.

CDR3 in amino acids: CASSDGGAGNTIYF. The DNA for the CDR3 is TGTGCCAGCAGTGATGGGGGGGCTGGAAACACCATATATTTT. The V and J genes are TRBV25-1 and TRBJ1-3; tentative D call: TRBD1 (5 bases). There are 14 residues in the CDR3. V was cut by 3 bases and J by 2 bases, with 8 bases left in between. From germline, CDR1 is MGHDK and CDR2 SYGVNS.

The gene calls are TRBV11-2 and TRBJ1-6, with D possibly matching TRBD1 (6 bases). The CDR3 extends over 15 amino acids. Per germline, CDR1 SGHAT and CDR2 FQNNGV. With 4 bases removed from V and 8 bases from J, the gap between germline ends came to 15 bases. The CDR3 is CASSWRGQLDSPLHF. In DNA, the CDR3 is TGTGCCAGCAGCTGGCGAGGACAGCTGGATTCACCCCTCCACTTT.

V gene TRBV19 combines with J gene TRBJ2-6, with D tentatively TRBD2 (6 bases). CDR3 length: 16 amino acids. V was cut by 8 bases and J by 0 bases, with 14 bases left in between. Germline V CDR1 and CDR2: LNHDA, SQIVND (reference sequence). DNA of the CDR3: TGTGCCAGTCGAGGCGCGGGGAACTCTGGGGCCAACGTCCTGACTTTC. It encodes CASRGAGNSGANVLTF.

This chain links TRBV6-1 with TRBJ1-4, with D unclear. V shed 2 bases and J shed 5 bases, with 6 bases lying between them. The CDR3 length is 13 residues. Germline assignment: CDR1 MNHNS and CDR2 SASEGT. CDR3 coding DNA: TGTGCCAGCAGTGAATCCGCGAATGAAAAACTGTTTTTT. Its protein product is CASSESANEKLFF.

This chain joins TRBV5-1 and TRBJ2-3; D is possibly TRBD2 (5 bases). The germline V and J ends were trimmed by 0 bases and 0 bases, with 11 bases remaining between them. The V gene's germline CDR1 is SGHRS and CDR2 YFSETQ. There are 16 residues in the CDR3. The CDR3 DNA reads as TGCGCCAGCAGCTTGGATCAGCGGACTAGCACAGATACGCAGTATTTT. This encodes CASSLDQRTSTDTQYF.

V gene TRBV18 combines with J gene TRBJ2-3; 9 nucleotides line up with TRBD1. The germline CDR1 and CDR2 sequences are KGHSH and LQKENI. V shed 3 bases, J shed 4 bases, and the junction held 11 bases outside the gene matches. CDR3 length: 17 amino acids. The CDR3 coding sequence is TGTGCCAGCTCACCGTTACAGGGGGCGTCGCAGTCAGATACGCAGTATTTT. Its protein is CASSPLQGASQSDTQYF.

In DNA form, the CDR3 reads TGCGCCAGCAGACCGACGACAGGGAATCTAGGAGAGACCCAGTACTTC. Translated: CASRPTTGNLGETQYF. The chain is built from TRBV5-1 and TRBJ2-5; 7 nucleotides line up with TRBD1. Looked up from germline, CDR1 is SGHRS and CDR2 is YFSETQ. V was pared by 5 bases and J by 4 bases, with 14 bases of the junction left unmatched. CDR3 size: 16 residues. The complete variable domain, with remaining parts taken from reference TRBV5-1 and TRBJ2-5, reads KAGVTQTPRYLIKTRGQQVTLSCSPISGHRSVSWYQQTPGQGLQFLFEYFSETQRNKGNFPGRFSGRQFSNSRSEMNVSTLELGDSALYLCASRPTTGNLGETQYFGPGTRLLVL.

J is TRBJ1-1 and V is TRBV7-9; D is unresolved. V lost 5 bases to trimming and J lost 5 bases, with 9 bases between them. Per the germline V gene, CDR1 is SEHNR and CDR2 is FQNEAQ (reference sequence). This CDR3 contains 12 residues. The CDR3 spells CASSPSVTEAFF. The CDR3 nucleotides read TGTGCCAGCAGCCCGTCAGTGACTGAAGCTTTCTTT.

The chain couples TRBV5-1 to TRBJ2-1; 14 nucleotides agree with TRBD2. This CDR3 spans 16 amino acids. Germline CDR1 and CDR2: SGHRS and YFSETQ. With 0 bases clipped from V and 7 bases from J, the junction kept 3 bases outside the gene matches. For the CDR3, the DNA is TGCGCCAGCAGCTTGGTGACTAGCGGGGGGGCGAATGAGCAGTTCTTC. Translation: CASSLVTSGGANEQFF.

The V gene is TRBV18, the J gene TRBJ1-2, with a possible D match to TRBD1 (5 bases). V was pared by 0 bases and J by 4 bases, with 9 bases between. The germline CDR1 and CDR2 sequences are KGHSH and LQKENI. The CDR3 length is 14 residues. The CDR3 coding sequence is TGTGCCAGCTCACCACCGGGCCAGGGCTATGGCTACACCTTC. This translates into CASSPPGQGYGYTF.

The chain couples TRBV5-1 to TRBJ2-2, with TRBD1 matching 7 bases. V shed 2 bases and J 1 base; nucleotides not matched to a gene: 5. Germline CDR1 and CDR2: SGHRS and YFSETQ. The CDR3 consists of 16 residues. This CDR3 reads CASSFLQGRNTGELFF. The CDR3 DNA reads as TGCGCCAGCAGCTTTCTACAGGGGCGGAACACCGGGGAGCTGTTTTTT.